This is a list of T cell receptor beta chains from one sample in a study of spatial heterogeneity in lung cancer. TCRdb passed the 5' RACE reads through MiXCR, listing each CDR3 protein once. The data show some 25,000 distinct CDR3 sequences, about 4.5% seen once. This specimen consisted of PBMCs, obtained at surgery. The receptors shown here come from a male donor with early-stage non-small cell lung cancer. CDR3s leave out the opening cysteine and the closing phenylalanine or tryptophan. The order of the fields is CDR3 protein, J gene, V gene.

CDR3aa: AWSALPWEQY; j_gene: TRBJ2-7; v_gene: TRBV30
CDR3aa: ASSSGQGGLGYT; j_gene: TRBJ1-2; v_gene: TRBV6-2/TRBV6-3
CDR3aa: ASSFRDGANQPQH; j_gene: TRBJ1-5; v_gene: TRBV12-3/TRBV12-4
CDR3aa: ASSQDAGTTGNTIY; j_gene: TRBJ1-3; v_gene: TRBV4-3
CDR3aa: ASSPTGTYEQY; j_gene: TRBJ2-7; v_gene: TRBV5-1
CDR3aa: ASSQDGGANYGYT; j_gene: TRBJ1-2; v_gene: TRBV4-2
CDR3aa: ASSWTGYEQY; j_gene: TRBJ2-7; v_gene: TRBV6-2/TRBV6-3
CDR3aa: ASSFSQGGEKLF; j_gene: TRBJ1-4; v_gene: TRBV7-2
CDR3aa: ASSKAPSDGRRGNEQF; j_gene: TRBJ2-1; v_gene: TRBV21-1
CDR3aa: ASSPPASGSWGEQF; j_gene: TRBJ2-1; v_gene: TRBV18
CDR3aa: ASSFLTGGPPGELF; j_gene: TRBJ2-2; v_gene: TRBV7-2
CDR3aa: ASSPSLAGGREQY; j_gene: TRBJ2-7; v_gene: TRBV28
CDR3aa: ASTHQGAGAYEQY; j_gene: TRBJ2-7; v_gene: TRBV28
CDR3aa: ASSLTSGITETQY; j_gene: TRBJ2-5; v_gene: TRBV5-1
CDR3aa: ATGTSNINEQF; j_gene: TRBJ2-1; v_gene: TRBV24-1
CDR3aa: ASGSQGTGYGYT; j_gene: TRBJ1-2; v_gene: TRBV12-5
CDR3aa: VSSRPRTATNEKLF; j_gene: TRBJ1-4; v_gene: TRBV7-9
CDR3aa: ASSPNRVGHD; j_gene: TRBJ2-7; v_gene: TRBV28
CDR3aa: ASSGQGVVYNEQF; j_gene: TRBJ2-1; v_gene: TRBV6-1
CDR3aa: ASSLAAAPNSPLH; j_gene: TRBJ1-6; v_gene: TRBV7-2
CDR3aa: SASLPREQF; j_gene: TRBJ2-1; v_gene: TRBV20-1
CDR3aa: ASTATGNSNQPQH; j_gene: TRBJ1-5; v_gene: TRBV27
CDR3aa: ASSLTPAGGREQY; j_gene: TRBJ2-7; v_gene: TRBV5-1
CDR3aa: ASRVDGTDTQY; j_gene: TRBJ2-3; v_gene: TRBV6-5
CDR3aa: ASSLTGADTDTQY; j_gene: TRBJ2-3; v_gene: TRBV7-3
CDR3aa: ASSAQGWRKGNTIY; j_gene: TRBJ1-3; v_gene: TRBV6-5
CDR3aa: ASSSTSGRHNEQF; j_gene: TRBJ2-1; v_gene: TRBV28
CDR3aa: ASSSPTRLAGGEQY; j_gene: TRBJ2-7; v_gene: TRBV27
CDR3aa: ATSDSPRGETQY; j_gene: TRBJ2-5; v_gene: TRBV24-1
CDR3aa: ASSVAPSWGFSEQF; j_gene: TRBJ2-1; v_gene: TRBV9
CDR3aa: ASRGDSSYEQY; j_gene: TRBJ2-7; v_gene: TRBV5-1
CDR3aa: SAGIGKLF; j_gene: TRBJ1-4; v_gene: TRBV20-1
CDR3aa: ASSVGGTANTEAF; j_gene: TRBJ1-1; v_gene: TRBV9
CDR3aa: ASSSNRDRGVAGQH; j_gene: TRBJ1-5; v_gene: TRBV6-5
CDR3aa: ASSSYLGQSGELTEKLF; j_gene: TRBJ1-4; v_gene: TRBV7-9
CDR3aa: ASSQGGGSTDTQY; j_gene: TRBJ2-3; v_gene: TRBV3-1
CDR3aa: ASRDYSPGELF; j_gene: TRBJ2-2; v_gene: TRBV7-2
CDR3aa: ATSVGYEQY; j_gene: TRBJ2-7; v_gene: TRBV24-1
CDR3aa: SAQEHNEQF; j_gene: TRBJ2-1; v_gene: TRBV20-1
CDR3aa: SGLGGTTNEKLF; j_gene: TRBJ1-4; v_gene: TRBV29-1
CDR3aa: ASSYSSGPKRAQY; j_gene: TRBJ2-5; v_gene: TRBV6-5
CDR3aa: ASSRTGFNQPQH; j_gene: TRBJ1-5; v_gene: TRBV7-9
CDR3aa: ASSQEWTVSWETQY; j_gene: TRBJ2-5; v_gene: TRBV4-2
CDR3aa: SARLGLETQY; j_gene: TRBJ2-5; v_gene: TRBV29-1
CDR3aa: ASSLGDRFMAQY; j_gene: TRBJ2-5; v_gene: TRBV5-1
CDR3aa: ASSQALDSGDRAEYGYT; j_gene: TRBJ1-2; v_gene: TRBV4-2
CDR3aa: ASRERDARWQY; j_gene: TRBJ2-7; v_gene: TRBV5-6
CDR3aa: ASSVGQGGNTIY; j_gene: TRBJ1-3; v_gene: TRBV9
CDR3aa: ASGEGDTQY; j_gene: TRBJ2-3; v_gene: TRBV5-1
CDR3aa: AIADGNTEAF; j_gene: TRBJ1-1; v_gene: TRBV10-3
CDR3aa: ASSQGEGEETQY; j_gene: TRBJ2-5; v_gene: TRBV4-2
CDR3aa: ASSQRVPDTQY; j_gene: TRBJ2-3; v_gene: TRBV3-1
CDR3aa: ASSLWELAGGPGELF; j_gene: TRBJ2-2; v_gene: TRBV28